These T cell receptor beta chains were read from a single sample in a study of cytomegalovirus exposure and HLA in healthy donors. The repertoire was sequenced with immunoSEQ multiplex PCR; TCRdb's copy has only in-frame clones and lacks some. The sample lists about 93,000 clones, approximately 68% seen once, with about 5.4% in the top ten. Sequenced: PBMCs. These receptor sequences come from a boy younger than 18 in good health and CMV-seropositive. Each CDR3 is given with its conserved first and last residue. Each record gives: D gene, J gene, V gene, clone size, CDR3 DNA, CDR3 protein. The D gene is left open where the match is weak. Some rows have no size entry. The others give once, few or many, or a class for an expanded clone.

d_gene: TRBD1
j_gene: TRBJ1-2
v_gene: TRBV6-5
abundance: .
CDR3nt: TGTGCCAGCAGCTGGGACAGCAACTATGGCTACACCTTC
CDR3aa: CASSWDSNYGYTF

d_gene: .
j_gene: TRBJ2-3
v_gene: TRBV14
abundance: .
CDR3nt: TGTGCCAGCAGCCAAGTGGAATGGGGCAGGGGGGCAGATACGCAGTATTTT
CDR3aa: CASSQVEWGRGADTQYF

d_gene: .
j_gene: TRBJ2-1
v_gene: TRBV9
abundance: once
CDR3nt: TGTGCCAGCAGCGATGGGGGGGGCGGAGGCTCCTACAATGAGCAGTTCTTC
CDR3aa: CASSDGGGGGSYNEQFF

d_gene: .
j_gene: TRBJ2-3
v_gene: TRBV25-1
abundance: once
CDR3nt: TGTGCCAGCAGTGCTTCAGATACGCAGTATTTT
CDR3aa: CASSASDTQYF

d_gene: .
j_gene: TRBJ1-2
v_gene: TRBV5-1
abundance: .
CDR3nt: TGCGCCAGCAGCTTGGACAGGGAATCTGGCTACACCTTC
CDR3aa: CASSLDRESGYTF

d_gene: .
j_gene: TRBJ1-3
v_gene: TRBV19
abundance: once
CDR3nt: TGTGCCAGTAAGATGGGGCAGCCCGACTCTGGAAACACCATATATTTT
CDR3aa: CASKMGQPDSGNTIYF

d_gene: .
j_gene: TRBJ1-2
v_gene: TRBV7-8
abundance: .
CDR3nt: TGTGCCAGCAGCTTCGGACTGCACTATGGCTACACCTTC
CDR3aa: CASSFGLHYGYTF

d_gene: .
j_gene: TRBJ2-5
v_gene: TRBV5-1
abundance: .
CDR3nt: TGCGCCAGCAGCGCCGGACAGGGAATGGCGGGGGAGCAGTACTTC
CDR3aa: CASSAGQGMAGEQYF

d_gene: .
j_gene: TRBJ1-2
v_gene: TRBV30
abundance: .
CDR3nt: TGTGCCTGGACTTCTACCTATGGCTACACCTTC
CDR3aa: CAWTSTYGYTF

d_gene: TRBD1
j_gene: TRBJ2-6
v_gene: TRBV4-3
abundance: .
CDR3nt: TGCGCCAGCAGCCAGGGGACAGGGGTAGCCGGGGCCAACGTCCTGACTTTC
CDR3aa: CASSQGTGVAGANVLTF

d_gene: .
j_gene: TRBJ1-5
v_gene: TRBV18
abundance: .
CDR3nt: TGTGCCAGCTCACCAGTTCAGGGCAGCTCGATTAATCAGCCCCAGCATTTT
CDR3aa: CASSPVQGSSINQPQHF

d_gene: .
j_gene: TRBJ2-2
v_gene: TRBV29-1
abundance: .
CDR3nt: TGCAGCGTTGTTTGGACGGGGGTTAACACCGGGGAGCTGTTTTTT
CDR3aa: CSVVWTGVNTGELFF

d_gene: .
j_gene: TRBJ2-3
v_gene: TRBV6-1
abundance: .
CDR3nt: TGTGCCAGCATCCAGGACTTCTTGGCAGATACGCAGTATTTT
CDR3aa: CASIQDFLADTQYF

d_gene: TRBD2
j_gene: TRBJ2-4
v_gene: TRBV4-1
abundance: .
CDR3nt: TGCGCCAGCAGCCAAGGCTTAGCGGGGGGGCTGAAGGCCAAAAACATTCAGTACTTC
CDR3aa: CASSQGLAGGLKAKNIQYF

d_gene: .
j_gene: TRBJ1-2
v_gene: TRBV7-3
abundance: .
CDR3nt: TGTGCCAGCAGCTTAGGGGGCAGGGCCCATGGCTACACCTTC
CDR3aa: CASSLGGRAHGYTF

d_gene: .
j_gene: TRBJ2-7
v_gene: TRBV7-9
abundance: .
CDR3nt: TGTGCCAGCAGCCTACAGGCCAACTCCTACGAGCAGTACTTC
CDR3aa: CASSLQANSYEQYF

d_gene: TRBD1
j_gene: TRBJ1-2
v_gene: TRBV9
abundance: .
CDR3nt: TGTGCCAGCAGTAAGGGGGCAGTTGAAGGCTACACCTTC
CDR3aa: CASSKGAVEGYTF

d_gene: .
j_gene: TRBJ1-2
v_gene: TRBV5-1
abundance: once
CDR3nt: TGCGCCAGCAGTTCCAATCGACAGAGTGGCTACACCTTC
CDR3aa: CASSSNRQSGYTF

d_gene: TRBD2
j_gene: TRBJ2-7
v_gene: TRBV6-1
abundance: .
CDR3nt: TGTGCCAGCAGTCTCGGGGGGGACCTTTACGAGCAGTACTTC
CDR3aa: CASSLGGDLYEQYF

d_gene: TRBD2
j_gene: TRBJ2-7
v_gene: TRBV5-4
abundance: .
CDR3nt: TGTGCCAGCAGCTTCTTCGGCGGGAGCTACGAGCAGTACTTC
CDR3aa: CASSFFGGSYEQYF

d_gene: TRBD1
j_gene: TRBJ1-3
v_gene: TRBV4-1
abundance: once
CDR3nt: TGCGCCAGCAGCCAGAGAACAGGGGCCAACTCTGGAAACACCATATATTTT
CDR3aa: CASSQRTGANSGNTIYF

d_gene: .
j_gene: TRBJ1-5
v_gene: TRBV27
abundance: .
CDR3nt: TGTGCCAGCAGTTTAAACATGGTAAATCAGCCCCAGCATTTT
CDR3aa: CASSLNMVNQPQHF

d_gene: TRBD2
j_gene: TRBJ2-5
v_gene: TRBV4-2
abundance: .
CDR3nt: TGTGCCAGCAGCCGCCTCGTAGCGGGGGTAGGCGAGACCCAGTACTTC
CDR3aa: CASSRLVAGVGETQYF

d_gene: .
j_gene: TRBJ2-3
v_gene: TRBV30
abundance: .
CDR3nt: TGTGCCTGGAGGGAGACAGGAGGAGCAGATACGCAGTATTTT
CDR3aa: CAWRETGGADTQYF

d_gene: TRBD2
j_gene: TRBJ2-3
v_gene: TRBV11-2
abundance: .
CDR3nt: TGTGCCAGCAGCTCGGTCGGACTAGCGGGAGGTACAGATACGCAGTATTTT
CDR3aa: CASSSVGLAGGTDTQYF

d_gene: TRBD2
j_gene: TRBJ2-5
v_gene: TRBV5-1
abundance: .
CDR3nt: TGCGCCAGCAGCTTCCTCGGGACTAACGAAGAGACCCAGTACTTC
CDR3aa: CASSFLGTNEETQYF

d_gene: TRBD2
j_gene: TRBJ2-1
v_gene: TRBV11-2
abundance: .
CDR3nt: TGTGCCAGCAGTTATACTAGCGGTTCCTACAATGAGCAGTTCTTC
CDR3aa: CASSYTSGSYNEQFF

d_gene: .
j_gene: TRBJ2-6
v_gene: TRBV6-1
abundance: .
CDR3nt: TGTGCCAGCAGTGAAATTTCTGGGGCCAACGTCCTGCCTTTC
CDR3aa: CASSEISGANVLPF

d_gene: TRBD1
j_gene: TRBJ2-1
v_gene: TRBV5-6
abundance: .
CDR3nt: TGTGCCAGCAGCGGACAGGGTAGAACCTACAATGAGCAGTTCTTC
CDR3aa: CASSGQGRTYNEQFF

d_gene: .
j_gene: TRBJ2-2
v_gene: TRBV27
abundance: few
CDR3nt: TGTGCCAGCAGTTTAGGGAGGGGGGACACCGGGGAGCTGTTTTTT
CDR3aa: CASSLGRGDTGELFF

d_gene: TRBD1
j_gene: TRBJ1-5
v_gene: TRBV4-1
abundance: .
CDR3nt: TGCGCCAGCAGCCAAGACGGTTGGGACAGGGGGGGTTCCCAGCATTTT
CDR3aa: CASSQDGWDRGGSQHF

d_gene: TRBD2
j_gene: TRBJ2-5
v_gene: TRBV19
abundance: .
CDR3nt: TGTGCCAGTAGTGAAACGGGACTAGGTTTAGAGACCCAGTACTTC
CDR3aa: CASSETGLGLETQYF

d_gene: .
j_gene: TRBJ1-4
v_gene: TRBV2
abundance: .
CDR3nt: TGTGCCAGCAGCAAAGGGGGGGGGCAGATTGAAAAACTGTTTTTT
CDR3aa: CASSKGGGQIEKLFF

d_gene: .
j_gene: TRBJ2-1
v_gene: TRBV9
abundance: .
CDR3nt: TGTGCCAGCAGCGTAGCTACGAACTCTGAGCAGTTCTTC
CDR3aa: CASSVATNSEQFF

d_gene: .
j_gene: TRBJ2-2
v_gene: TRBV10-2
abundance: .
CDR3nt: TGCGCCAGCAGTGGGACAGCCCCAGGGACCGGGGAGCTGTTTTTT
CDR3aa: CASSGTAPGTGELFF

d_gene: .
j_gene: TRBJ1-2
v_gene: TRBV25-1
abundance: .
CDR3nt: TGTGCCAGCAGTCGGGATTTATATGGCTACACCTTC
CDR3aa: CASSRDLYGYTF

d_gene: TRBD2
j_gene: TRBJ2-1
v_gene: TRBV27
abundance: .
CDR3nt: TGTGCCAGCAGTTCCCCACTAGCGGGGGGGCCGAATGAGCAGTTCTTC
CDR3aa: CASSSPLAGGPNEQFF

d_gene: .
j_gene: TRBJ2-7
v_gene: TRBV2
abundance: .
CDR3nt: TGTGCCCAGAGCAGGTCCTACGAGCAGTACTTC
CDR3aa: CAQSRSYEQYF

d_gene: TRBD2
j_gene: TRBJ2-5
v_gene: TRBV9
abundance: .
CDR3nt: TGTGCCAGCAGCGTTGGGGAGGGCCTAGAGACCCAGTACTTC
CDR3aa: CASSVGEGLETQYF

d_gene: .
j_gene: TRBJ2-7
v_gene: TRBV7-9
abundance: .
CDR3nt: TGTGCCAGCAGCAATGGTTACTATTCCTCCTACGAGCAGTACTTC
CDR3aa: CASSNGYYSSYEQYF

d_gene: .
j_gene: TRBJ2-1
v_gene: TRBV5-1
abundance: .
CDR3nt: TGCGCCAGCAGTCCCCAGGGGGGCGACTACAATGAGCAGTTCTTC
CDR3aa: CASSPQGGDYNEQFF

d_gene: .
j_gene: TRBJ1-4
v_gene: TRBV5-4
abundance: .
CDR3nt: TGTGCCAGCAGCTCGGGCCGGAACGGGGGTTTGAATGAAAAACTGTTTTTT
CDR3aa: CASSSGRNGGLNEKLFF

d_gene: .
j_gene: TRBJ2-7
v_gene: TRBV21-1
abundance: few
CDR3nt: TGTGCCAGCAGCTCATCCTACTCCTACGAGCAGTACTTC
CDR3aa: CASSSSYSYEQYF

d_gene: TRBD1
j_gene: TRBJ1-1
v_gene: TRBV19
abundance: .
CDR3nt: TGTGCCACCAGGACAGGGTACACTGAAGCTTTCTTT
CDR3aa: CATRTGYTEAFF

d_gene: .
j_gene: TRBJ2-3
v_gene: TRBV6-5
abundance: .
CDR3nt: TGTGCCAGCAGTTACTCGAAGGGGGATACGCAGTATTTT
CDR3aa: CASSYSKGDTQYF

d_gene: TRBD1
j_gene: TRBJ1-5
v_gene: TRBV18
abundance: few
CDR3nt: TGTGCCAGCTCACCGGGACAGGGTCAGCCCCAGCATTTT
CDR3aa: CASSPGQGQPQHF

d_gene: .
j_gene: TRBJ1-2
v_gene: TRBV7-8
abundance: .
CDR3nt: TGTGCCAGCAGCGCAACAGCGGCGGAAGGACATGGCTACACCTTC
CDR3aa: CASSATAAEGHGYTF

d_gene: TRBD2
j_gene: TRBJ2-2
v_gene: TRBV15
abundance: .
CDR3nt: TGTGCCACCAGCCCGGGACTAGGGGCCGGGGAGCTGTTTTTT
CDR3aa: CATSPGLGAGELFF

d_gene: .
j_gene: TRBJ1-2
v_gene: TRBV4-1
abundance: .
CDR3nt: TGCGCCAGTAGGGGGGGGGACTATGGCTACACCTTC
CDR3aa: CASRGGDYGYTF

d_gene: .
j_gene: TRBJ2-7
v_gene: TRBV5-1
abundance: few
CDR3nt: TGCGCCAGCAGCTCGGGAACAAACTACGAGCAGTACTTC
CDR3aa: CASSSGTNYEQYF

d_gene: .
j_gene: TRBJ2-2
v_gene: TRBV7-8
abundance: .
CDR3nt: TGTGCCAGCTTGGGGGCGGAGACGAACACCGGGGAGCTGTTTTTT
CDR3aa: CASLGAETNTGELFF